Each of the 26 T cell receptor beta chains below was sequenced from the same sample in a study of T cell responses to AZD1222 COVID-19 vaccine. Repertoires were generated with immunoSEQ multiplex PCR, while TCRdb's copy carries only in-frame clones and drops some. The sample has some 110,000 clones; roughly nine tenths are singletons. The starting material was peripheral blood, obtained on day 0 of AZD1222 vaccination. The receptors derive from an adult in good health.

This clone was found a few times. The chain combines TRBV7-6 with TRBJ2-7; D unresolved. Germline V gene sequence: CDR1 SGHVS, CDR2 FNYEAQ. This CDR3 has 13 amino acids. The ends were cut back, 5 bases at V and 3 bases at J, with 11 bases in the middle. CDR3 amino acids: CASSHPPVYEQYF. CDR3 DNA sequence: TGTGCCAGCAGCCACCCGCCCGTCTACGAGCAGTACTTC.

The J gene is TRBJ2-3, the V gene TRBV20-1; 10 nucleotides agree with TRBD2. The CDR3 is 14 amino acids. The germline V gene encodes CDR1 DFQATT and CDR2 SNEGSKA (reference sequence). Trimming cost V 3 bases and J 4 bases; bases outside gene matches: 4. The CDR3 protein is CSASTSGGADTQYF. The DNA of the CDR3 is TGCAGTGCTAGTACCAGCGGGGGGGCAGATACGCAGTATTTT.

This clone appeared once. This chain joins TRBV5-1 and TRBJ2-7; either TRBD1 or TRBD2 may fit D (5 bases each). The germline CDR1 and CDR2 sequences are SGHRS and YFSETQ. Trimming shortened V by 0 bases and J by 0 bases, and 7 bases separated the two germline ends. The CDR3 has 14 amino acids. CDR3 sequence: CASSLGGSSYEQYF. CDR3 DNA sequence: TGCGCCAGCAGCTTGGGGGGGAGCTCCTACGAGCAGTACTTC. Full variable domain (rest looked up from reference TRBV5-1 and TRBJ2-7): KAGVTQTPRYLIKTRGQQVTLSCSPISGHRSVSWYQQTPGQGLQFLFEYFSETQRNKGNFPGRFSGRQFSNSRSEMNVSTLELGDSALYLCASSLGGSSYEQYFGPGTRLTVT.

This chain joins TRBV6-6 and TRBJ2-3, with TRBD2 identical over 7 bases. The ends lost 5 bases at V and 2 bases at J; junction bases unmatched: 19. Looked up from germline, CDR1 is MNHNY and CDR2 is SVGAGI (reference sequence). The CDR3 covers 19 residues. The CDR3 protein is CASSRWRVNLAEHTDTQYF. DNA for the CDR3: TGTGCCAGCAGTCGGTGGAGGGTAAACCTAGCGGAACACACAGATACGCAGTATTTT.

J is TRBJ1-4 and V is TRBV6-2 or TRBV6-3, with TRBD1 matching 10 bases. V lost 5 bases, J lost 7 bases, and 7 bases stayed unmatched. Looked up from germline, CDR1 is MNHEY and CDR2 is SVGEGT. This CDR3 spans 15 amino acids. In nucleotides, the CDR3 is TGTGCCAGCAGTCTCTCGGGACAGGGGCGTGAAAAACTGTTTTTT. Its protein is CASSLSGQGREKLFF.

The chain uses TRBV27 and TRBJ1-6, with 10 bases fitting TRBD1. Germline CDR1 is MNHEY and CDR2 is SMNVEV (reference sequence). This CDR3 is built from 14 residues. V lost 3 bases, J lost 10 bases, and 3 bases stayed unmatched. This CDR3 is CASSLQTGGSPLHF. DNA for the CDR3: TGTGCCAGCAGTTTGCAGACAGGGGGCTCACCCCTCCACTTT.

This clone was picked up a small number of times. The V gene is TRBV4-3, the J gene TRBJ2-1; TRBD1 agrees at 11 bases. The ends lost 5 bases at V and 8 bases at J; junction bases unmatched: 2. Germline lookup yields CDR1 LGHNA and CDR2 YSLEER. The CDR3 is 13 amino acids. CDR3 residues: CASSLGQGDEQFF. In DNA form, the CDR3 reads TGCGCCAGCAGCTTGGGACAGGGGGATGAGCAGTTCTTC.

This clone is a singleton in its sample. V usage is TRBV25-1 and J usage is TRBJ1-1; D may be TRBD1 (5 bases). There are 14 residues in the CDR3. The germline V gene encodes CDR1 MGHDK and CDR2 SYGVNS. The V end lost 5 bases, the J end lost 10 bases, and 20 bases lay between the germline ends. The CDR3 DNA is TGTGCCAGCAGTACCAGGGTCGGATCGGGAGGAGCTTTCTTT. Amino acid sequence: CASSTRVGSGGAFF.

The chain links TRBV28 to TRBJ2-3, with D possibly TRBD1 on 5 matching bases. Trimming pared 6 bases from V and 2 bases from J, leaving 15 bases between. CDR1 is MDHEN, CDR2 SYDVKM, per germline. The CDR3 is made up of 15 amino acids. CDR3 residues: CASSPLGEATDTQYF. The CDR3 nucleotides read TGTGCCAGCAGCCCCCTAGGGGAAGCCACAGATACGCAGTATTTT.

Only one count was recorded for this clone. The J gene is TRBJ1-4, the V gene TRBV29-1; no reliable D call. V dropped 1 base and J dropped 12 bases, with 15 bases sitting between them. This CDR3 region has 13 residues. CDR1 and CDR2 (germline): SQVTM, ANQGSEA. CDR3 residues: CSVEVNEDGELFF. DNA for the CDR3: TGCAGCGTTGAAGTTAACGAGGATGGGGAACTGTTTTTT.

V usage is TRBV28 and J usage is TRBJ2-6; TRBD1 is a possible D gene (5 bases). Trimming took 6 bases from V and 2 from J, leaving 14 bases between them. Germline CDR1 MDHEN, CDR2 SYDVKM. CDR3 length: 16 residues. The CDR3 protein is CASSADTLPGANVLTF. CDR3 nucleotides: TGTGCCAGCAGCGCGGACACCCTCCCTGGGGCCAACGTCCTGACTTTC.

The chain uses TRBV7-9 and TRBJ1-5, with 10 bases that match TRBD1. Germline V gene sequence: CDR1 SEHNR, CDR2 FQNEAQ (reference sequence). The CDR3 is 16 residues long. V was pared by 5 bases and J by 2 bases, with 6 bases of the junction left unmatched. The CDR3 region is CASSPAGTGGNQPQHF. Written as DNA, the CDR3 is TGTGCCAGCAGCCCCGCCGGGACAGGGGGCAATCAGCCCCAGCATTTT.

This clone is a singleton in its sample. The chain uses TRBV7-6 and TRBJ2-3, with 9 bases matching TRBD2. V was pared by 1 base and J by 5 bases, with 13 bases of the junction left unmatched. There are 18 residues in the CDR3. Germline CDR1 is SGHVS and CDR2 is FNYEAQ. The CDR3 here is CASSLVVAGAHWVDTQYF. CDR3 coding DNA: TGTGCCAGCAGCTTAGTGGTAGCGGGGGCCCATTGGGTAGATACGCAGTATTTT.

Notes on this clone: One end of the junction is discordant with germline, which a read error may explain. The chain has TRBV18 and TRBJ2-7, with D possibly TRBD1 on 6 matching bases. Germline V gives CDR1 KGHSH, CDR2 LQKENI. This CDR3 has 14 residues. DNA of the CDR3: TGTGCCAGCTCCCCACAGGGCCTCTCCTACGAGCAGTACTTC. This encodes CASSPQGLSYEQYF.

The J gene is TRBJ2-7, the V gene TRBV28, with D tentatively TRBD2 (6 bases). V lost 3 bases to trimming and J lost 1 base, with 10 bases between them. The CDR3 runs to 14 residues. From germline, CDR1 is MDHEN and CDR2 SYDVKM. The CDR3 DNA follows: TGTGCCAGCAGTTTGCGGGGCTTTTCCTACGAGCAGTACTTC. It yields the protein CASSLRGFSYEQYF.

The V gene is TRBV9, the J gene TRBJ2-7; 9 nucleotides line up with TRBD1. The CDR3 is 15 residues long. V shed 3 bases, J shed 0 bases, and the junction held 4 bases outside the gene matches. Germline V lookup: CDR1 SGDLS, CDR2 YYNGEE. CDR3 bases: TGTGCCAGCAGCGCGGGGACAGGGTACTCCTACGAGCAGTACTTC. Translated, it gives CASSAGTGYSYEQYF.

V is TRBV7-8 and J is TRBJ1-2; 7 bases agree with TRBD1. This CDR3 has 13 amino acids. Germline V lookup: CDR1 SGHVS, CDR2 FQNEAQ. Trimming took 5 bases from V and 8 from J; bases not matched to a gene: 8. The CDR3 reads CASSLGQGDGYTF. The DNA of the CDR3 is TGTGCCAGCAGCCTGGGTCAGGGGGACGGCTACACCTTC.

The CDR3 reads CAIRPGQNTEAFF. The CDR3 DNA follows: TGTGCCATCAGGCCGGGACAGAACACTGAAGCTTTCTTT. The rearrangement links TRBV10-3 to TRBJ1-1; maybe TRBD1 (6 bases). The CDR3 consists of 13 residues. Trimming removed 6 bases at V and 1 base at J, with 9 bases between. Germline V lookup: CDR1 ENHRY, CDR2 SYGVKD.

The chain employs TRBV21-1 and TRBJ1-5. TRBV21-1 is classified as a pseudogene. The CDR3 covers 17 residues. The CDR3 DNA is TGTGCCAGCAGCAAAGAAGGGACCTTTGGCCGGGATCAGCCCCAGCATTTT. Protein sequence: CASSKEGTFGRDQPQHF.

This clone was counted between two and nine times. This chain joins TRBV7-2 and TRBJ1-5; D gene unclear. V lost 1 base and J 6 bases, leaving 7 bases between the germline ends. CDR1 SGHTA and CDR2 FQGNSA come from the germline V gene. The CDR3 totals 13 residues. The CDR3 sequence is CASSLGRFQPQHF. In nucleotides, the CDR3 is TGTGCCAGCAGCTTAGGACGGTTTCAGCCCCAGCATTTT.

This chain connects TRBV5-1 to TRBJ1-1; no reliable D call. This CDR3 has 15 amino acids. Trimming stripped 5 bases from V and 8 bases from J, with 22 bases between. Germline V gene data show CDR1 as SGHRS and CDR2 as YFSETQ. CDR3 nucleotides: TGCGCCAGCAGAAGTTTAGGGCGAGAGGACGGCGAAGCTTTCTTT. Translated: CASRSLGREDGEAFF.

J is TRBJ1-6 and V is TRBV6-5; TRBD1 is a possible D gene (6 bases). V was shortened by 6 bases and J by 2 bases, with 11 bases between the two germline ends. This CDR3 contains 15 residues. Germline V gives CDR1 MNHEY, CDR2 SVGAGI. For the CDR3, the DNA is TGTGCCAGCAGCTCCCGGGACACCTATAATTCACCCCTCCACTTT. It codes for CASSSRDTYNSPLHF.

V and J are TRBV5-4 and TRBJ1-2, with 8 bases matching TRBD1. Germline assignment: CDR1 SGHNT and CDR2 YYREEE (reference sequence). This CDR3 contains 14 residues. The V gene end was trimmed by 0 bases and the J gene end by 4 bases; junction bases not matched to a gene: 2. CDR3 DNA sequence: TGTGCCAGCAGCTTGGGGACAGGGATCTATGGCTACACCTTC. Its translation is CASSLGTGIYGYTF.

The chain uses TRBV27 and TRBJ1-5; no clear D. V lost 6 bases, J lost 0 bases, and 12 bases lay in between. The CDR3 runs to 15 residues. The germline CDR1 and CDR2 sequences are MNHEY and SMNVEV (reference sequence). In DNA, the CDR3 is TGTGCCAGCAGCACTACCGGTGATAGCAATCAGCCCCAGCATTTT. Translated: CASSTTGDSNQPQHF.

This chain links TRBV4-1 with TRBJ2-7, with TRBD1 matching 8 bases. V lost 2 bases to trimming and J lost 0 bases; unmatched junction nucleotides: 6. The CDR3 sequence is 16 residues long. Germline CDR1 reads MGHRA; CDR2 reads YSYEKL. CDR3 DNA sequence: TGCGCCAGCAGCCAACAGGCCGGGACAGGCTCCTACGAGCAGTACTTC. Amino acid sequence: CASSQQAGTGSYEQYF.

The CDR3 sequence: CASSSQAGANTGELFF. In nucleotides, the CDR3 is TGTGCCAGCAGCTCCCAAGCGGGCGCGAACACCGGGGAGCTGTTTTTT. This chain joins TRBV7-6 and TRBJ2-2, with D perhaps TRBD2 (6 bases). Germline CDR1 and CDR2: SGHVS and FNYEAQ. V lost 4 bases, J lost 0 bases, and 12 bases lay in between. The CDR3 spans 16 residues.